Presented here are 22 T cell receptor beta chains from one specimen sequenced in a study of shared clonotypes between healthy human individuals. Clones were sequenced by immunoSEQ multiplex PCR, and TCRdb holds only the in-frame ones, with some missing. The sample contains 2 million to 2.5 million clones, 85% to 95% of which appear only once. The sample consisted of naive CD4+ T cells from PBMCs. Subset defined: CD45RA+ positively selected. The receptors were sampled from a man aged 18 to 30 in good health. Some clones in this sample may be carry-over from other donors' samples.

The chain employs TRBV5-1 and TRBJ1-3; perhaps TRBD1 as D (6 bases). The CDR3 runs 13 residues. Trimming removed 9 bases from V and 2 bases from J, with 12 bases in between. Germline V gene lookup returns CDR1 SGHRS and CDR2 YFSETQ. CDR3 loop: CATSQGPGNTIYF. The CDR3 region has the DNA TGCGCCACCTCCCAGGGGCCTGGAAACACCATATATTTT.

Regarding this clone: One end of the junction varies from germline; a read error may be responsible. V and J are TRBV6-5 and TRBJ1-4; D gene uncertain. CDR3 length equals 11 residues. Germline CDR1 is MNHEY and CDR2 is SVGAGI. The CDR3, as DNA: TGTGCCAGCAGTGTCAAGGGTCCCCCTACTTTT. Translation: CASSVKGPPTF.

Turning to this clone: At the DNA level, this CDR3 is encoded by other sequences in the same sample as well. V and J are TRBV30 and TRBJ1-1; D may be TRBD1 (5 bases). V was trimmed by 2 bases and J by 3 bases, leaving 10 bases between them. The CDR3 spans 13 residues. Germline CDR1 and CDR2: GTSNPN and SVGIG (reference sequence). In nucleotides, the CDR3 is TGTGCCTGGAGTCCAGGGCCGTACACTGAAGCTTTCTTT. Translated: CAWSPGPYTEAFF. Filled out from reference TRBV30 and TRBJ1-1, the complete variable domain reads SQTIHQWPATLVQPVGSPLSLECTVEGTSNPNLYWYRQAAGRGLQLLFYSVGIGQISSEVPQNLSASRPQDRQFILSSKKLLLSDSGFYLCAWSPGPYTEAFFGQGTRLTVV.

The CDR3 nucleotides are TGTGCCAGCAGTTTCAGCGGGAGGCCCTACAATGAGCAGTTCTTC. Protein sequence: CASSFSGRPYNEQFF. This chain uses TRBV27 with TRBJ2-1; 9 bases map to TRBD2. Losses at the gene ends were 3 bases for V and 2 bases for J; bases not matched to a gene: 2. The CDR3 covers 15 residues. Germline V lookup: CDR1 MNHEY, CDR2 SMNVEV (reference sequence).

This chain joins TRBV5-1 and TRBJ1-2; D not certain. V shed 0 bases and J shed 6 bases, with 18 bases lying between them. Germline V gene lookup returns CDR1 SGHRS and CDR2 YFSETQ. The CDR3 length is 16 residues. CDR3 sequence: CASSLEGPSASHGYTF. The CDR3 nucleotides read TGCGCCAGCAGCTTGGAAGGGCCGAGCGCTTCTCATGGCTACACCTTC. The full variable domain, in which reference TRBV5-1 and TRBJ1-2 provide the parts outside the CDR3, is KAGVTQTPRYLIKTRGQQVTLSCSPISGHRSVSWYQQTPGQGLQFLFEYFSETQRNKGNFPGRFSGRQFSNSRSEMNVSTLELGDSALYLCASSLEGPSASHGYTFGSGTRLTVV.

V gene TRBV10-2 combines with J gene TRBJ1-5; TRBD1 agrees at 7 bases. The germline CDR1 and CDR2 sequences are WSHSY and SAAADI. V gave up 5 bases and J gave up 0 bases; unmatched junction bases: 7. The CDR3 loop spans 16 amino acids. The CDR3 region is CASSKGGANSNQPQHF. The CDR3 nucleotides read TGCGCCAGCAGTAAAGGGGGCGCGAATAGCAATCAGCCCCAGCATTTT.

This rearrangement joins TRBV27 to TRBJ2-6; unclear D gene. Germline V gives CDR1 MNHEY, CDR2 SMNVEV (reference sequence). V dropped 6 bases and J dropped 0 bases, with 12 bases sitting between them. The CDR3 loop spans 16 amino acids. The CDR3 here is CASSPRGGSGANVLTF. The CDR3 bases are TGTGCCAGCAGCCCCCGAGGTGGCTCTGGGGCCAACGTCCTGACTTTC.

Concerning this clone itself: Different DNA sequences within this sample yield the same CDR3. The chain employs TRBV5-1 and TRBJ2-5; no definite D call. The germline V gene encodes CDR1 SGHRS and CDR2 YFSETQ. The CDR3 runs 14 residues. V lost 0 bases to trimming and J lost 4 bases, with 10 bases between them. The CDR3 bases are TGCGCCAGCAGCTTGGCCGATCGAGGAGAGACCCAGTACTTC. It specifies CASSLADRGETQYF.

The genes are TRBV4-2 and TRBJ1-4; D is unresolved. The V gene lost 3 bases and the J gene lost 5 bases, with 13 bases spanning the gap. Germline V lookup: CDR1 LGHNA, CDR2 YNFKEQ. The CDR3 is made up of 15 amino acids. The CDR3 here is CASSQITQINEKLFF. The CDR3 DNA follows: TGTGCCAGCAGCCAGATCACACAGATCAATGAAAAACTGTTTTTT.

The chain links TRBV19 to TRBJ2-4; D may be TRBD2 (5 bases). Trimming pared 3 bases from V and 0 bases from J, leaving 15 bases between. CDR1 is LNHDA and CDR2 is SQIVND in the germline V gene (reference sequence). CDR3 length: 17 amino acids. This CDR3 reads CASSMRVPSVAKNIQYF. The CDR3 DNA follows: TGTGCCAGTAGTATGCGGGTACCTTCGGTAGCCAAAAACATTCAGTACTTC. Together with reference TRBV19 and TRBJ2-4, the CDR3 gives the full variable domain: DGGITQSPKYLFRKEGQNVTLSCEQNLNHDAMYWYRQDPGQGLRLIYYSQIVNDFQKGDIAEGYSVSREKKESFPLTVTSAQKNPTAFYLCASSMRVPSVAKNIQYFGAGTRLSVL.

This clone has a single count. The chain links TRBV6-5 to TRBJ2-7; 14 bases fit TRBD2. This CDR3 contains 15 residues. The germline gives CDR1 MNHEY, CDR2 SVGAGI. J gave up 4 bases and V 5 bases, and 4 bases lay outside the gene matches. The CDR3 nucleotides are TGTGCCAGCAGTCAAGGGACTAGCGGGAGATACGAGCAGTACTTC. Its protein product is CASSQGTSGRYEQYF.

This chain joins TRBV28 and TRBJ2-3; TRBD2 aligns across 10 bases. V shed 6 bases, J shed 4 bases, and the junction held 7 bases outside the gene matches. CDR1 MDHEN and CDR2 SYDVKM come from the germline V gene. CDR3 length: 15 amino acids. The CDR3 is CASSTASGRSDTQYF. The CDR3 DNA sequence: TGTGCCAGCAGCACTGCTAGCGGGAGATCAGATACGCAGTATTTT.

This clone was seen a handful of times. The chain recombines TRBV7-9 with TRBJ2-7; 11 bases match TRBD2. Germline assignment: CDR1 SEHNR and CDR2 FQNEAQ (reference sequence). The V segment lost 3 bases and the J segment 3 bases; nucleotides outside the gene matches: 1. CDR3 length equals 14 residues. This CDR3 reads CASSFGTSGYEQYF. The DNA of the CDR3 is TGTGCCAGCAGCTTCGGGACTAGCGGCTACGAGCAGTACTTC.

V and J are TRBV2 and TRBJ2-5; either TRBD1 or TRBD2 may fit D (6 bases each). V was clipped by 11 bases and J by 1 base, with 11 bases between them. The CDR3 is made up of 12 amino acids. The V gene's germline CDR1 is SNHLY and CDR2 FYNNEI. The CDR3 loop reads CASGGPQETQYF. The CDR3 nucleotides are TGTGCCTCCGGGGGCCCCCAAGAGACCCAGTACTTC.

The V gene is TRBV2, the J gene TRBJ2-7, with 7 nucleotides matching TRBD2. The CDR3 extends over 14 amino acids. CDR1 is SNHLY, CDR2 FYNNEI, per germline. The trim removed 6 bases at V and 6 bases at J, leaving 11 bases unmatched. CDR3 sequence reads: CASRGGGLYSEQYF. CDR3 sequence (DNA): TGTGCCAGCAGGGGGGGAGGGCTTTACTCCGAGCAGTACTTC.

The chain combines TRBV5-1 with TRBJ1-2; D is perhaps TRBD1 (5 bases). This CDR3 spans 15 amino acids. The germline CDR1 and CDR2 sequences are SGHRS and YFSETQ. V lost 1 base to trimming and J lost 4 bases, with 14 bases between them. The CDR3 DNA sequence: TGCGCCAGCAGCTTGTCCCCCGCAGGGTCCTATGGCTACACCTTC. This translates into CASSLSPAGSYGYTF. Drawing the rest from reference TRBV5-1 and TRBJ1-2, the complete variable domain is KAGVTQTPRYLIKTRGQQVTLSCSPISGHRSVSWYQQTPGQGLQFLFEYFSETQRNKGNFPGRFSGRQFSNSRSEMNVSTLELGDSALYLCASSLSPAGSYGYTFGSGTRLTVV.

The V call is TRBV9, the J call TRBJ2-2; D unresolved. This CDR3 has 15 amino acids. V was cut by 4 bases and J by 0 bases, with 10 bases left in between. Looked up from germline, CDR1 is SGDLS and CDR2 is YYNGEE. This CDR3 is CASSPIAANTGELFF. DNA for the CDR3: TGTGCCAGCAGCCCGATCGCGGCGAACACCGGGGAGCTGTTTTTT.

The chain links TRBV4-1 to TRBJ2-2, with TRBD2 identical over 8 bases. The V and J ends lost 4 bases and 7 bases, in that order; junction bases with no gene match: 8. The CDR3 is made up of 15 amino acids. Germline values: CDR1 MGHRA, CDR2 YSYEKL. The CDR3 here is CASSLSGSLGGELFF. In DNA, the CDR3 is TGCGCCAGCAGCCTAAGCGGGAGTTTAGGCGGGGAGCTGTTTTTT.

This clone was observed a few times. Distinct nucleotide sequences in the sample also encode this CDR3. The J gene is TRBJ1-4, the V gene TRBV7-9; no definite D call. With 1 base removed from V and 5 bases from J, the gap between germline ends came to 8 bases. The germline CDR1 and CDR2 sequences are SEHNR and FQNEAQ (reference sequence). The CDR3 is made up of 14 amino acids. For the CDR3, the DNA is TGTGCCAGCAGCTTAGTAGGTCCGAATGAAAAACTGTTTTTT. The encoded protein is CASSLVGPNEKLFF.

This clone was found once. The genes are TRBV7-2 and TRBJ1-2; D not resolved. The germline V gene encodes CDR1 SGHTA and CDR2 FQGNSA. V shed 5 bases and J shed 8 bases, with 18 bases lying between them. CDR3 length: 14 amino acids. The CDR3 bases are TGTGCCAGCAGCATCCCCGGGCCATTAAAGGGCTACACCTTC. Residues: CASSIPGPLKGYTF.

This sequence joins TRBV27 and TRBJ2-5, with D maybe TRBD2 (6 bases). Germline V CDR1 and CDR2: MNHEY, SMNVEV (reference sequence). The CDR3 runs 17 residues. Trimming took 8 bases from V and 0 from J, leaving 22 bases between them. In DNA form, the CDR3 reads TGTGCCAGCTCCGCCGGGGGTCGAGGGGCCTACCAAGAGACCCAGTACTTC. Translation gives CASSAGGRGAYQETQYF.

In regard to this clone: The sample has other DNA sequences that encode this CDR3 too. The chain joins TRBV6-5 to TRBJ2-5; possible D gene TRBD1, 5 bases. Trimming stripped 1 base from V and 1 base from J, with 7 bases between. From germline, CDR1 is MNHEY and CDR2 SVGAGI. The CDR3 contains 14 residues. The DNA of the CDR3 is TGTGCCAGCAGTTACTTGGGGCTCCAAGAGACCCAGTACTTC. Translating gives CASSYLGLQETQYF.